A single sample is the source of the 17 T cell receptor beta chains below, sequenced in a study of chemoradiotherapy in HPV16-positive cancers. Only in-frame clones appear in the TCRdb table, and some are missing; sequencing was by immunoSEQ multiplex PCR. Among around 300 clones listed, about 88% were seen once. The sequencing here drew on tumor tissue, taken from a patient who underwent chemoradiotherapy. The receptors were sampled from a human donor with HPV-associated anogenital cancer.

V usage is TRBV6-5 and J usage is TRBJ2-2; D may match TRBD1 or TRBD2 (5 bases each). This CDR3 region has 15 residues. The germline gives CDR1 MNHEY, CDR2 SVGAGI. V lost 2 bases and J 1 base, leaving 8 bases between the germline ends. In DNA form, the CDR3 reads TGTGCCAGCAGTTACGGGGACCGGAACACCGGGGAGCTGTTTTTT. Protein: CASSYGDRNTGELFF.

The rearrangement joins TRBV6-4 to TRBJ2-1; 7 bases line up with TRBD1. Germline V CDR1 and CDR2: MRHNA, SNTAGT. The J segment lost 7 bases and the V segment lost 2 bases, leaving 5 bases of the junction unmatched. CDR3 length: 14 amino acids. Written as DNA, the CDR3 is TGTGCCAGCAGTGACGCTCCAGGGGGAAATGAGCAGTTCTTC. Translation: CASSDAPGGNEQFF.

The V gene is TRBV7-2, the J gene TRBJ2-5; D gene uncertain. V was pared by 1 base and J by 3 bases, with 12 bases between. CDR1 is SGHTA and CDR2 is FQGNSA in the germline V gene. The CDR3 loop spans 15 amino acids. The CDR3 DNA follows: TGTGCCAGCAGCTTAGAAGTCGCCTCGGAAGAGACCCAGTACTTC. Translated, it gives CASSLEVASEETQYF. Combining the CDR3 with reference TRBV7-2 and TRBJ2-5 gives the whole variable domain GAGVSQSPSNKVTEKGKDVELRCDPISGHTALYWYRQSLGQGLEFLIYFQGNSAPDKSGLPSDRFSAERTGGSVSTLTIQRTQQEDSAVYLCASSLEVASEETQYFGPGTRLLVL.

The V call is TRBV27, the J call TRBJ2-7; TRBD2 is a possible D gene (5 bases). The CDR3 runs to 14 residues. V was trimmed by 2 bases and J by 5 bases, leaving 13 bases between them. CDR1 is MNHEY and CDR2 is SMNVEV in the germline V gene (reference sequence). DNA for the CDR3: TGTGCCAGCAGTTTACGGGGAAAGAGGAACGAGCAGTACTTC. Translated: CASSLRGKRNEQYF.

The CDR3, as DNA: TGTGCCAGCAGTTTCGAGGGGGAATACAATGAGCAGTTCTTC. This codes for CASSFEGEYNEQFF. This chain links TRBV6-6 with TRBJ2-1, with a tentative D call TRBD1 (6 bases). Germline CDR1 reads MNHNY; CDR2 reads SVGAGI (reference sequence). This CDR3 contains 14 residues. Deletions cut 4 bases from V and 4 bases from J, with 11 bases between.

This sequence joins TRBV7-9 and TRBJ1-4; the D gene is possibly TRBD1 (5 bases). The germline gives CDR1 SEHNR, CDR2 FQNEAQ (reference sequence). The CDR3 consists of 14 residues. Trimming shortened V by 5 bases and J by 7 bases, and 14 bases separated the two germline ends. CDR3 nucleotides: TGTGCCAGCAGCGGACCAGGGATTCTTGAAAAACTGTTTTTT. Translated, it gives CASSGPGILEKLFF.

CDR3 DNA sequence: TGTGCCTGGACAAATCAGGGCGAGTATGGCTACACCTTC. Translating it yields CAWTNQGEYGYTF. V and J are TRBV30 and TRBJ1-2, with TRBD1 as a possible D gene (5 bases). Germline V gene lookup returns CDR1 GTSNPN and CDR2 SVGIG (reference sequence). The CDR3 is 13 amino acids. V lost 4 bases to trimming and J lost 5 bases, with 14 bases between them.

This chain uses TRBV29-1 with TRBJ2-7, with 9 bases lining up with TRBD1. With V trimmed by 3 bases and J by 7 bases, 13 bases remained unmatched. CDR1 SQVTM and CDR2 ANQGSEA come from the germline V gene. The CDR3 is 15 amino acids. CDR3: CSVDGVGDREREQYF. Here the CDR3 DNA reads TGCAGCGTTGATGGAGTGGGGGACAGGGAGAGGGAGCAGTACTTC.

The chain is built from TRBV7-2 and TRBJ1-2; possibly TRBD1 for D (6 bases). V was trimmed by 1 base and J by 8 bases, leaving 17 bases between them. Germline-derived CDR1 and CDR2 are SGHTA and FQGNSA. The CDR3 runs to 15 residues. CDR3 sequence: CASSLDPGEAWGYTF. DNA of the CDR3: TGTGCCAGCAGCTTAGACCCAGGGGAGGCATGGGGCTACACCTTC.

The genes are TRBV11-2 and TRBJ1-2; D gene unclear. Germline lookup yields CDR1 SGHAT and CDR2 FQNNGV. This CDR3 has 13 amino acids. Trimming cost V 0 bases and J 1 base, with 3 bases left between them. The CDR3: CASSLDSNYGYTF. The CDR3, as DNA: TGTGCCAGCAGCTTAGATAGTAACTATGGCTACACCTTC.

The chain recombines TRBV5-8 with TRBJ1-2; D is unresolved. The germline CDR1 and CDR2 sequences are SGHTS and YDEGEE. The CDR3 has 14 amino acids. With 1 base removed from V and 4 bases from J, the gap between germline ends came to 11 bases. This CDR3 reads CASSLSRQIYGYTF. The CDR3 DNA reads as TGTGCCAGCAGCTTGTCACGACAAATCTATGGCTACACCTTC.

The chain links TRBV6-1 to TRBJ1-5, with a weak D call TRBD1 (5 bases). Trimming pared 2 bases from V and 9 bases from J, leaving 17 bases between. The CDR3 sequence is 15 residues long. CDR1 and CDR2 from the germline V gene are MNHNS and SASEGT. This CDR3 is CASSESADTSRPQHF. The DNA for the CDR3 is TGTGCCAGCAGTGAAAGTGCGGACACCTCCCGGCCCCAGCATTTT.

This clone was recorded only once. The V gene is TRBV2, the J gene TRBJ1-4, with 8 bases that match TRBD1. The V gene end was trimmed by 5 bases and the J gene end by 7 bases; junction bases not matched to a gene: 6. Germline CDR1 SNHLY, CDR2 FYNNEI. The CDR3 spans 14 residues. The CDR3 reads CASSRGQESEKLFF. The CDR3 bases are TGTGCCAGCAGTAGGGGACAGGAATCTGAAAAACTGTTTTTT. Full variable domain (remainder filled in from reference TRBV2 and TRBJ1-4): EPEVTQTPSHQVTQMGQEVILRCVPISNHLYFYWYRQILGQKVEFLVSFYNNEISEKSEIFDDQFSVERPDGSNFTLKIRSTKLEDSAMYFCASSRGQESEKLFFGSGTQLSVL.

In this sample, this clone turned up once. The chain links TRBV7-1 to TRBJ1-2, with D uncertain. TRBV7-1 is designated an ORF whose function remains uncertain. This CDR3 region has 16 residues. The V gene lost 5 bases and the J gene lost 4 bases, with 20 bases spanning the gap. CDR3 protein: CASSIWSRGKTYGYTF. The DNA of the CDR3 is TGTGCCAGCAGCATCTGGTCACGAGGAAAGACCTATGGCTACACCTTC.

This chain connects TRBV18 to TRBJ2-1, with a weak D call TRBD1 (6 bases). The CDR3 totals 14 residues. Germline values: CDR1 KGHSH, CDR2 LQKENI. V was trimmed by 6 bases and J by 3 bases, leaving 12 bases between them. The CDR3, as DNA: TGTGCCAGCTCCCCCACAGGGTTCTACAATGAGCAGTTCTTC. Translation: CASSPTGFYNEQFF.

This clone was detected a few times. This chain joins TRBV7-2 and TRBJ1-5; D not resolved. The CDR3 runs 13 residues. V shed 5 bases and J shed 5 bases, with 10 bases lying between them. Germline V gives CDR1 SGHTA, CDR2 FQGNSA. CDR3 DNA sequence: TGTGCCAGCAGCCGACGCCGGGATCAGCCCCAGCATTTT. It specifies CASSRRRDQPQHF. The full variable domain, with the rest looked up from reference TRBV7-2 and TRBJ1-5, is GAGVSQSPSNKVTEKGKDVELRCDPISGHTALYWYRQSLGQGLEFLIYFQGNSAPDKSGLPSDRFSAERTGGSVSTLTIQRTQQEDSAVYLCASSRRRDQPQHFGDGTRLSIL.

The chain is built from TRBV29-1 and TRBJ1-2, with a tentative D call TRBD1 (5 bases). CDR1 is SQVTM and CDR2 is ANQGSEA in the germline V gene. Trimming removed 3 bases at V and 2 bases at J, with 7 bases between. The CDR3 contains 12 residues. CDR3 region: CSVEAGNYGYTF. CDR3 DNA sequence: TGCAGCGTTGAGGCAGGGAACTATGGCTACACCTTC.